This T cell receptor beta chain is drawn from a study of Ad26.COV2.S vaccination and SARS-CoV-2 variants. Study results and limitations: Vaccine and placebo recipients had comparable breadth of non-spike TCRs.

On this clone itself: What it binds is not known.

Clones were read by immunoSEQ multiplex PCR, and TCRdb kept only the in-frame ones, dropping some. The table has under 150,000 clones, just over 85% seen once. Germline assignment: CDR1 SGHRS and CDR2 YFSETQ. The CDR3 sequence is 15 residues long. The V end lost 0 bases, the J end lost 2 bases, and 10 bases lay between the germline ends. The chain couples TRBV5-1 to TRBJ2-3; D may be TRBD2 (5 bases). Sample: peripheral blood, taken after recovery from COVID-19. The origin of this receptor is a human donor who had recovered from COVID-19. This CDR3 is CASSLAGEPTDTQYF. The CDR3, as DNA: TGCGCCAGCAGCTTGGCCGGGGAACCCACAGATACGCAGTATTTT.